A single sample gave rise to the 15 T cell receptor beta chains below, sequenced in a study of T cell changes during pregnancy in multiple sclerosis. Sequencing was performed with immunoSEQ multiplex PCR; in TCRdb, only in-frame clones are kept and a portion is missing. The data contain roughly 40,000 clones, roughly nine tenths of them singletons. This material consisted of CD4+ T cells from peripheral blood mononuclear cells, taken before pregnancy. The origin of the receptors is a female donor with multiple sclerosis, enrolled in a pregnancy study.

The rearrangement links TRBV4-1 to TRBJ2-7, with D possibly matching TRBD2 (5 bases). Trimming took off 1 base at V and 7 bases at J, with 14 bases between the two ends. Germline V gene data show CDR1 as MGHRA and CDR2 as YSYEKL. The CDR3 runs to 14 residues. In DNA, the CDR3 is TGCGCCAGCAGCCAAGCTGTCGGACTTCGGGAGCAGTACTTC. Protein product: CASSQAVGLREQYF.

The chain joins TRBV7-2 to TRBJ2-5, with unresolved D. This CDR3 spans 13 amino acids. CDR1 and CDR2 (germline): SGHTA, FQGNSA. Trimming took 5 bases from V and 5 from J, leaving 12 bases between them. The CDR3 loop is CASSVGIRETQYF. CDR3 nucleotide sequence: TGTGCCAGCAGCGTAGGTATTCGGGAGACCCAGTACTTC. The variable domain in full, with the rest retrieved from reference TRBV7-2 and TRBJ2-5, is GAGVSQSPSNKVTEKGKDVELRCDPISGHTALYWYRQSLGQGLEFLIYFQGNSAPDKSGLPSDRFSAERTGGSVSTLTIQRTQQEDSAVYLCASSVGIRETQYFGPGTRLLVL.

V and J are TRBV18 and TRBJ1-2; D might be TRBD1 (5 bases). The V gene lost 6 bases and the J gene lost 0 bases, with 11 bases spanning the gap. Germline V lookup: CDR1 KGHSH, CDR2 LQKENI. CDR3 length equals 14 residues. This chain's CDR3 is CASSRAASNYGYTF. CDR3 DNA: TGTGCCAGCTCCAGGGCAGCCTCTAACTATGGCTACACCTTC.

The rearrangement links TRBV19 to TRBJ1-2, with 10 positions matching TRBD1. The CDR3 is 14 amino acids. Looked up from germline, CDR1 is LNHDA and CDR2 is SQIVND (reference sequence). V trimming: 9 bases; J trimming: 0 bases; junction bases outside the gene matches: 4. The CDR3 bases are TGTGCCAGGGCGACAGGGGGCCCTAACTATGGCTACACCTTC. Translating gives CARATGGPNYGYTF.

A single count supports this clone. The rearrangement links TRBV9 to TRBJ1-2; 7 bases are shared with TRBD1. The ends lost 3 bases at V and 4 bases at J; junction bases unmatched: 3. Looked up from germline, CDR1 is SGDLS and CDR2 is YYNGEE. The CDR3 is 13 residues long. The CDR3 bases are TGTGCCAGCAGCGCTGGGACAGCCTATGGCTACACCTTC. Encoded protein: CASSAGTAYGYTF.

This clone was observed a handful of times. The V call is TRBV6-1, the J call TRBJ2-4; a possible D gene is TRBD2 (6 bases). V lost 4 bases to trimming and J lost 10 bases, with 17 bases between them. There are 14 residues in the CDR3. Germline lookup yields CDR1 MNHNS and CDR2 SASEGT. The CDR3 region is CASSVGLVKEIQYF. The CDR3 coding sequence is TGTGCCAGCAGTGTGGGACTGGTGAAGGAGATTCAGTACTTC.

The chain joins TRBV5-8 to TRBJ1-1; D gene unclear. This CDR3 comprises 11 residues. CDR1 and CDR2 (germline): SGHTS, YDEGEE. With 4 bases removed from V and 5 bases from J, the gap between germline ends came to 6 bases. CDR3 nucleotide sequence: TGTGCCAGCAGCCCCTTGACTGAAGCTTTCTTT. Translated: CASSPLTEAFF.

The chain combines TRBV5-5 with TRBJ1-1, with TRBD1 matching 9 bases. The CDR3 totals 17 residues. Looked up from germline, CDR1 is SGHKS and CDR2 is YYEKEE (reference sequence). The ends lost 4 bases at V and 0 bases at J; junction bases unmatched: 10. Here the CDR3 reads CASSPTGGSALNTEAFF. DNA of the CDR3: TGTGCCAGCAGCCCGACAGGGGGTTCCGCCCTGAACACTGAAGCTTTCTTT.

The chain couples TRBV5-4 to TRBJ2-5, with TRBD2 matching over 12 bases. CDR1 is SGHNT, CDR2 YYREEE, per germline (reference sequence). Unmatched junction bases numbered 11, after V lost 0 bases and J lost 5 bases. CDR3 length equals 18 residues. The CDR3 coding sequence is TGTGCCAGCAGCTTGGCAGGTCTAGCGGGGGGGCAGTGGGAGACCCAGTACTTC. Protein product: CASSLAGLAGGQWETQYF.

This clone occurred a few times. This sequence joins TRBV5-6 and TRBJ1-2; 7 nucleotides line up with TRBD1. The trim removed 4 bases at V and 4 bases at J, leaving 7 bases unmatched. Germline V lookup: CDR1 SGHDT, CDR2 YYEEEE. This CDR3 region has 14 residues. The CDR3 DNA sequence: TGTGCCAGCAGCCGACAGGGAACTCCCTATGGCTACACCTTC. It yields the protein CASSRQGTPYGYTF.

V usage is TRBV19 and J usage is TRBJ1-1, with 9 bases aligning to TRBD1. The length of the CDR3 is 14 residues. V lost 5 bases and J lost 5; bases outside the gene matches: 6. The germline V gene has CDR1 LNHDA and CDR2 SQIVND (reference sequence). CDR3 nucleotides: TGTGCCAGTAGTCTAGGGACAGGGCGGACTGAAGCTTTCTTT. Protein sequence: CASSLGTGRTEAFF.

The rearrangement links TRBV7-9 to TRBJ2-7, with 12 bases lining up with TRBD1. There are 19 residues in the CDR3. The ends lost 5 bases at V and 0 bases at J; junction bases unmatched: 14. Germline-derived CDR1 and CDR2 are SEHNR and FQNEAQ (reference sequence). CDR3 coding DNA: TGTGCCAGCAGCGGGCCGGGACAGGGGGCCTTCTTCCTCTCCTACGAGCAGTACTTC. Amino acid sequence: CASSGPGQGAFFLSYEQYF.

The chain employs TRBV7-2 and TRBJ1-1; 9 nucleotides agree with TRBD1. The CDR3 has 16 residues. The trim removed 5 bases at V and 1 base at J, leaving 8 bases unmatched. Germline loops: CDR1 SGHTA, CDR2 FQGNSA. The DNA for the CDR3 is TGTGCCAGCAGCCGAATGGACAGGGGCTGGAACACTGAAGCTTTCTTT. Its translation: CASSRMDRGWNTEAFF.

There are a few counts of this clone. This chain uses TRBV4-3 with TRBJ2-3; D is uncertain. CDR3 length: 11 amino acids. Trimming took off 5 bases at V and 7 bases at J, with 7 bases between the two ends. The germline CDR1 and CDR2 sequences are LGHNA and YSLEER. The CDR3 DNA is TGCGCCAGCAGCGAGGAAAATACGCAGTATTTT. It translates to CASSEENTQYF.

This clone was seen only once. The chain recombines TRBV7-3 with TRBJ1-6, with TRBD1 matching over 8 bases. CDR1 and CDR2 from the germline V gene are SGHTA and FQGTGA. V shed 6 bases and J 2 bases; nucleotides not matched to a gene: 3. The CDR3 sequence is 15 residues long. CDR3 protein: CASSGQGPYNSPLHF. In nucleotides, the CDR3 is TGTGCCAGCAGTGGACAGGGCCCCTATAATTCACCCCTCCACTTT.